A selection of T cell receptor beta chains follows, all from one sample in a study of cytomegalovirus exposure and HLA in healthy donors. The assay was immunoSEQ multiplex PCR, and TCRdb's table has in-frame clones only and misses some. The data hold tens of thousands of clones, with around 90% observed a single time. Sequencing input: PBMCs. These receptors came from a man aged 18 to 35 in good health and CMV-seronegative. Both conserved end residues are part of each CDR3. The order of the fields is clone size, D gene, J gene, V gene, CDR3 DNA, CDR3 protein. D genes are given only for firm matches. Clone size, where shown, is once, few, many, or a class for clones that have expanded.

. TRBD1 TRBJ2-1 TRBV7-3 TGTGCCAGCAGCTTTACCGGGACAGGTGGTAATGAGCAGTTCTTC CASSFTGTGGNEQFF
. . TRBJ2-5 TRBV7-8 TGTGCCAGCAGGTCCTGGGGGGAGGCCCTGGAGACCCAGTACTTC CASRSWGEALETQYF
. . TRBJ1-3 TRBV11-2 TGTGCCAGCAGCATCCTTGGAGGAAACTCTGGAAACACCATATATTTT CASSILGGNSGNTIYF
. TRBD2 TRBJ2-1 TRBV29-1 TGCAGCGTTGCTGCGGGAGTCTCCTACAATGAGCAGTTCTTC CSVAAGVSYNEQFF
. TRBD1 TRBJ2-1 TRBV4-1 TGCGCCAGCAGCCCAAGGACAGGGAACAATGAGCAGTTCTTC CASSPRTGNNEQFF
. . TRBJ2-7 TRBV28 TGTGCCAGCAGTTTATTTAGCGGAATATCCACCTACGAGCAGTACTTC CASSLFSGISTYEQYF
. . TRBJ1-1 TRBV29-1 TGCAGCGCAGGGTACCCGAACACTGAAGCTTTCTTT CSAGYPNTEAFF
once TRBD1 TRBJ1-5 TRBV6-1 TGTGCCAGCAGGGACAGGGGGTTGCCCCAGCATTTT CASRDRGLPQHF
. . TRBJ2-1 TRBV4-2 TGTGCCAGCAGCCAAGCGCCGGGAGTACGCGAGCAGTTCTTC CASSQAPGVREQFF
. . TRBJ2-1 TRBV7-6 TGTGCCAGCAGCTTAGGGGTAGCTCGCGCCTACAATGAGCAGTTCTTC CASSLGVARAYNEQFF
. . TRBJ2-3 TRBV9 TGTGCCAGCAGCCCTTCTAGCGGCACAGATACGCAGTATTTT CASSPSSGTDTQYF
. TRBD2 TRBJ2-7 TRBV4-2 TGTGCCAGCAGCTCACTAGCGGGGCCCTACGAGCAGTACTTC CASSSLAGPYEQYF
. . TRBJ2-7 TRBV5-1 TGCGCCAGCTCCCCACCCCAAGCGGGCGGATACGAGCAGTACTTC CASSPPQAGGYEQYF
once . TRBJ2-7 TRBV5-4 TGTGCCAGCAGCTTGGGACAGCAAAACTACGAGCAGTACTTC CASSLGQQNYEQYF
. TRBD2 TRBJ2-7 TRBV11-2 TGTGCCAGCAGCCATGGTGCGGGAGGGACCTACGAGCAGTACTTC CASSHGAGGTYEQYF
. TRBD1 TRBJ2-7 TRBV6-5 TGTGCCAGCAGGCGACAGGGGTCCTACGAGCAGTACTTC CASRRQGSYEQYF
. TRBD2 TRBJ2-2 TRBV18 TGTGCCAGCTCACCACCAGGCGGGAGTGTCACCGGGGAGCTGTTTTTT CASSPPGGSVTGELFF
. TRBD1 TRBJ2-7 TRBV7-8 TGTGCCAGCAGCCGAAGACAGGGACCCTACGAGCAGTACTTC CASSRRQGPYEQYF
. . TRBJ2-1 TRBV7-8 TGTGCCAGCAGCTTCGGTAGCGGAGTTTACAATGAGCAGTTCTTC CASSFGSGVYNEQFF
. . TRBJ2-7 TRBV11-2 TGTGCCAGCAGCTTAGATGGGGGGAATGAGCAGTACTTC CASSLDGGNEQYF
. . TRBJ2-7 TRBV5-4 TGTGCCAGCAGCTTGGGGGTGACTGACGGCTACGAGCAGTACTTC CASSLGVTDGYEQYF
. . TRBJ2-6 TRBV28 TGTGCCAGCATCCAGGGGGGTTCTGGGGCCAACGTCCTGACTTTC CASIQGGSGANVLTF
. TRBD2 TRBJ2-5 TRBV19 TGTGCCAGTACGACGGGACTATTCACTGGACTAGAAGAGACCCAGTACTTC CASTTGLFTGLEETQYF
. TRBD2 TRBJ2-3 TRBV27 TGTGCCAGCCGCATGAATAGCGGGAGTAGGACAGATACGCAGTATTTT CASRMNSGSRTDTQYF
. TRBD2 TRBJ2-7 TRBV11-2 TGTGCCAGCAGCCCCGGCGGTAGCGGGAGAGGTCGGCACTTC CASSPGGSGRGRHF
. TRBD2 TRBJ2-7 TRBV20-1 TGCAGTGCTAGACGGACTAGCGAGCAGTACTTC CSARRTSEQYF
. . TRBJ2-7 TRBV27 TGTGCCAGCAGTAATAGTCCCCTCGAGCAGTACTTC CASSNSPLEQYF
. TRBD1 TRBJ1-4 TRBV28 TGTGCCAGCAGGCCACAGGGGATTAATGAAAAACTGTTTTTT CASRPQGINEKLFF
. . TRBJ1-2 TRBV11-1 TGTGCCAGCAGCCCTACAGCTTACTATGGCTACACCTTC CASSPTAYYGYTF
. TRBD2 TRBJ2-3 TRBV15 TGTGCCACCAGCAGGTTGAAACTAGCGGGAGAAGATACGCAGTATTTT CATSRLKLAGEDTQYF
. TRBD2 TRBJ2-3 TRBV28 TGTGCCAGCAGTCCCCCTGTGTGGGCCGGGAGGGGTCGCCCTTACACAGATACGCAGTATTTT CASSPPVWAGRGRPYTDTQYF
. . TRBJ2-2 TRBV2 TGTGCCAGCAGTGATAGGGGGACGGACGGGGAGCTGTTTTTT CASSDRGTDGELFF
. . TRBJ2-1 TRBV4-1 TGCGCCAGCAGCCACGACCTAGCGACCAGCGGCAAGTTCTTC CASSHDLATSGKFF
. . TRBJ2-1 TRBV5-6 TGTGCCAGCAGCTTGGTTGTCAGAAGTTACAATGAGCAGTTCTTC CASSLVVRSYNEQFF
. . TRBJ1-1 TRBV9 TGTGCCAGCAGCGGGGACGGGAGCGTTGGTGAAGCTTTCTTT CASSGDGSVGEAFF
. . TRBJ1-2 TRBV19 TGTGCCAGTAGTATCACGTCCGGACACCAAAACTATGGCTACACCTTC CASSITSGHQNYGYTF
. TRBD1 TRBJ1-1 TRBV25-1 TGTGCCAGCAGTGATTCCAACAGGGGGCCCGAAGCTTTCTTT CASSDSNRGPEAFF